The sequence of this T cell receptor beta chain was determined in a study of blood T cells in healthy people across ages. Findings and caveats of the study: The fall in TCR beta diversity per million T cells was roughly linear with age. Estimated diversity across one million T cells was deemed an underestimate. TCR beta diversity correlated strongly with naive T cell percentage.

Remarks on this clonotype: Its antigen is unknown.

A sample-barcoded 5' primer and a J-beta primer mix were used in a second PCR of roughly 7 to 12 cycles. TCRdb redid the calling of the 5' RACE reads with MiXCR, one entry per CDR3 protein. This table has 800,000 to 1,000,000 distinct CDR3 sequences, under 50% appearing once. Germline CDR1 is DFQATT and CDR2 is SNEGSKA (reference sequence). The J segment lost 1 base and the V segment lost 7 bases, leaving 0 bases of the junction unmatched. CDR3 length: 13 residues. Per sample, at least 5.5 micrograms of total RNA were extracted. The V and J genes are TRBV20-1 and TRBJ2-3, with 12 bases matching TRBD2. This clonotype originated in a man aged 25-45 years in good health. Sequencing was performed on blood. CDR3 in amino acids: CSGTSGGTDTQYF. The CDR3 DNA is TGCAGTGGGACTAGCGGGGGCACAGATACGCAGTATTTT.